These 25 T cell receptor beta chains share one sample of origin, sequenced in a study of T cell repertoires in cytomegalovirus infection (dated 2019 in TCRdb). The sample's treatment or condition label, in plain terms: in vitro stimulation with specific CMV peptide epitopes to enrich CMV-specific T cells. For sequencing, an Illumina HiSeq 1500 was employed. TCRdb applied fastp at Q25 and MiXCR to the public reads, then kept only in-frame beta chains. Rows are combined by CDR3 protein, so each entry shows the most common genes and DNA. A total of 650,000 to 850,000 distinct CDR3 sequences appear in this sample, 25% to 35% of them only once. The leading ten clones occupy around 14% of the sample. The antigens for these receptors are not known. The specimen comprised cultured CD8+ T cells from PBMCs, sampled from culture after CMV antigen stimulation. The receptors stem from a human donor in good health (CMV status not recorded). Some clones in this sample may be carry-over from other donors' samples.

This clonotype showed up just once. The chain recombines TRBV19 with TRBJ1-1; 10 nucleotides agree with TRBD1. Germline values: CDR1 LNHDA, CDR2 SQIVND (reference sequence). This CDR3 region has 17 residues. Losses at the gene ends were 4 bases for V and 6 bases for J; bases not matched to a gene: 14. The CDR3 sequence is CASSTLPLGTGESEAFF. CDR3 in DNA: TGTGCCAGTAGTACCCTCCCCCTCGGGACAGGGGAGTCTGAAGCTTTCTTT. Full variable domain (missing parts from reference TRBV19 and TRBJ1-1): DGGITQSPKYLFRKEGQNVTLSCEQNLNHDAMYWYRQDPGQGLRLIYYSQIVNDFQKGDIAEGYSVSREKKESFPLTVTSAQKNPTAFYLCASSTLPLGTGESEAFFGQGTRLTVV.

The chain carries TRBV29-1 and TRBJ2-5; 7 nucleotides match TRBD1. J was trimmed by 4 bases and V by 7 bases; bases with no gene match: 6. The CDR3 spans 12 residues. Germline assignment: CDR1 SQVTM and CDR2 ANQGSEA. The CDR3 nucleotides are TGCAGCGCAAGACAGGGCCCAGAGACCCAGTACTTC. Its protein product is CSARQGPETQYF.

V usage is TRBV7-9 and J usage is TRBJ2-1, with 16 nucleotides matching TRBD2. The CDR3 runs 17 residues. CDR1 and CDR2 (germline): SEHNR, FQNEAQ (reference sequence). With V trimmed by 4 bases and J by 7 bases, 7 bases remained unmatched. The chain's CDR3 is CASSSGTSGGAWNEQFF. CDR3 nucleotide sequence: TGTGCCAGCAGCTCCGGGACTAGCGGGGGGGCCTGGAATGAGCAGTTCTTC. The full variable domain, with the rest looked up from reference TRBV7-9 and TRBJ2-1, is DTGVSQNPRHKITKRGQNVTFRCDPISEHNRLYWYRQTLGQGPEFLTYFQNEAQLEKSRLLSDRFSAERPKGSFSTLEIQRTEQGDSAMYLCASSSGTSGGAWNEQFFGPGTRLTVL.

The chain recombines TRBV25-1 with TRBJ1-2, with TRBD1 matching over 8 bases. Germline V gives CDR1 MGHDK, CDR2 SYGVNS. J gave up 7 bases and V 4 bases, and 11 bases lay outside the gene matches. This CDR3 has 15 residues. CDR3 residues: CASSGLTGAQVGYTF. In DNA form, the CDR3 reads TGTGCCAGCAGTGGACTGACAGGGGCCCAGGTTGGCTACACCTTC.

V and J are TRBV18 and TRBJ2-5, with D uncertain. Trimming pared 3 bases from V and 3 bases from J, leaving 8 bases between. Germline V gene sequence: CDR1 KGHSH, CDR2 LQKENI. The CDR3 length is 13 residues. The CDR3 sequence: CASSPESEETQYF. CDR3 bases: TGTGCCAGCTCACCTGAGAGCGAAGAGACCCAGTACTTC.

The chain is built from TRBV28 and TRBJ1-1; D remains ambiguous. Trimming took off 10 bases at V and 0 bases at J, with 18 bases between the two ends. The CDR3 consists of 15 residues. CDR1 is MDHEN and CDR2 is SYDVKM in the germline V gene. This CDR3 reads CAITPQRGMNTEAFF. CDR3 in DNA: TGTGCCATCACCCCACAACGAGGGATGAACACTGAAGCTTTCTTT.

The chain is built from TRBV28 and TRBJ2-7; D is ambiguous. V lost 2 bases and J 5 bases, leaving 16 bases between the germline ends. CDR3 size: 15 residues. Germline V gene sequence: CDR1 MDHEN, CDR2 SYDVKM. CDR3 sequence: CASSLRHIGIHEQYV. The DNA for the CDR3 is TGTGCCAGCAGTTTAAGGCATATAGGGATCCACGAGCAGTACGTC.

The chain carries TRBV6-6 and TRBJ2-7, with no clear D. CDR3 length: 11 amino acids. Germline CDR1 and CDR2: MNHNY and SVGAGI (reference sequence). V lost 0 bases and J 5 bases, leaving 2 bases between the germline ends. The CDR3 DNA reads TGTGCCAGCAGTTACTCGGACGAGCAGTACGTC. Translation: CASSYSDEQYV.

This clonotype was detected only a few times. This sequence joins TRBV6-2 or TRBV6-3 and TRBJ1-2; 7 nucleotides line up with TRBD1. The V and J ends lost 0 bases and 3 bases, in that order; junction bases with no gene match: 7. The CDR3 sequence is 16 residues long. CDR1 is MNHEY, CDR2 SVGEGT, per germline. The CDR3 DNA reads TGTGCCAGCAGTTACTCCTCGGGACAGCGATACTATGGCTACACCTTC. Its protein is CASSYSSGQRYYGYTF.

Details on this clonotype: One junction end does not reproduce the germline sequence, and a read error may be involved. In DNA form, the CDR3 reads TGTAGTACAGGGGAGGGAGTAGGTTTTGGCAATGAGCAGTTCTTC. Translating it yields CSTGEGVGFGNEQFF. The chain joins TRBV20-1 to TRBJ2-1; tentatively, D is TRBD1 or TRBD2 (7 bases each). Per the germline V gene, CDR1 is DFQATT and CDR2 is SNEGSKA (reference sequence). CDR3 length: 15 amino acids.

This clonotype was seen many times. This chain links TRBV7-2 with TRBJ1-6; 7 nucleotides match TRBD1. There are 17 residues in the CDR3. The junction had 9 bases not matched to a gene; V was cut back by 7 bases and J by 0 bases. The germline V gene encodes CDR1 SGHTA and CDR2 FQGNSA. For the CDR3, the DNA is TGTGCCAGCACCAAAGACAGGGCCGACTCCTATAATTCACCCCTCCACTTT. This translates into CASTKDRADSYNSPLHF.

The rearrangement links TRBV6-5 to TRBJ2-1; D may be TRBD2 (6 bases). CDR3 length equals 16 residues. CDR1 is MNHEY, CDR2 SVGAGI, per germline. Trimming took off 6 bases at V and 3 bases at J, with 18 bases between the two ends. In nucleotides, the CDR3 is TGTGCCAGCAGAAACTCGGGGGTTAGTGTCTACAATGAGCAGTTCTTC. Translated, it gives CASRNSGVSVYNEQFF.

This clonotype was observed at least ten times. This chain joins TRBV7-9 and TRBJ1-1; D is undetermined. The CDR3 loop spans 15 amino acids. CDR1 and CDR2 from the germline V gene are SEHNR and FQNEAQ (reference sequence). V lost 1 base and J lost 0, with 9 bases in between. CDR3 protein: CASSLEQFMNTEAFF. In DNA form, the CDR3 reads TGTGCCAGCAGCTTAGAACAGTTCATGAACACTGAAGCTTTCTTT.

There are a few counts of this clonotype. This chain joins TRBV6-2 or TRBV6-3 and TRBJ2-7; 7 positions match TRBD1. J was trimmed by 2 bases and V by 7 bases; bases with no gene match: 5. The CDR3 is 13 amino acids. Germline lookup yields CDR1 MNHEY and CDR2 SVGEGT. CDR3 region: CASKGTDAYEQYV. The DNA for the CDR3 is TGTGCCAGCAAGGGGACAGACGCCTACGAGCAGTACGTC.

This clonotype came up many times. V and J are TRBV7-2 and TRBJ2-2; D possibly corresponds to TRBD1 (5 bases). CDR1 is SGHTA and CDR2 is FQGNSA in the germline V gene. This CDR3 has 17 residues. V lost 1 base and J 3 bases, leaving 15 bases between the germline ends. The CDR3 DNA sequence: TGTGCCAGCAGCTTAGAGGTCAGGGTAATCGACACCGGGGAGCTGTTTTTT. Its translation is CASSLEVRVIDTGELFF.

V gene TRBV2 combines with J gene TRBJ1-1, with 7 bases that match TRBD1. The CDR3 has 15 amino acids. V was pared by 5 bases and J by 0 bases, with 6 bases of the junction left unmatched. Germline CDR1 is SNHLY and CDR2 is FYNNEI. Here the CDR3 reads CASSWTGEMNTEAFF. The CDR3 DNA sequence: TGTGCCAGCAGTTGGACAGGCGAAATGAACACTGAAGCTTTCTTT.

The V gene is TRBV5-1, the J gene TRBJ1-2, with D hard to call. Trimming took 1 base from V and 3 from J, leaving 10 bases between them. Germline V gives CDR1 SGHRS, CDR2 YFSETQ. CDR3 length: 14 amino acids. In DNA form, the CDR3 reads TGCGCCAGCAGCTTGCGGAGGGCGGACTATGGCTACACCTTC. This sequence encodes CASSLRRADYGYTF.

V usage is TRBV4-1 and J usage is TRBJ2-7, with a possible D match to TRBD1 (6 bases). The ends were cut back, 6 bases at V and 4 bases at J, with 19 bases in the middle. The length of the CDR3 is 15 residues. Germline-derived CDR1 and CDR2 are MGHRA and YSYEKL. The CDR3 spells CASSQPGALGYEQYF. CDR3 bases: TGCGCCAGCAGTCAACCAGGGGCGCTCGGGTACGAGCAGTACTTC.

This clonotype was seen at least ten times. The chain employs TRBV7-9 and TRBJ2-1; 7 bases map to TRBD2. The CDR3 covers 20 residues. Germline CDR1 SEHNR, CDR2 FQNEAQ (reference sequence). Trimming cost V 2 bases and J 8 bases; bases outside gene matches: 24. The CDR3 here is CASSLSWNPQRGPFVDEQFF. In DNA, the CDR3 is TGTGCCAGCAGCTTAAGTTGGAATCCCCAGCGGGGACCCTTTGTGGATGAGCAGTTCTTC.

This chain links TRBV7-9 with TRBJ1-2; 7 nucleotides agree with TRBD1. There are 16 residues in the CDR3. The V gene's germline CDR1 is SEHNR and CDR2 FQNEAQ (reference sequence). The V and J ends lost 8 bases and 5 bases, in that order; junction bases with no gene match: 17. CDR3 coding DNA: TGTGCCAGCCTTAACTCGACAGGGACTGGGAAATATGGCTACACCTTC. Protein: CASLNSTGTGKYGYTF. Drawing the rest from reference TRBV7-9 and TRBJ1-2, the complete variable domain is DTGVSQNPRHKITKRGQNVTFRCDPISEHNRLYWYRQTLGQGPEFLTYFQNEAQLEKSRLLSDRFSAERPKGSFSTLEIQRTEQGDSAMYLCASLNSTGTGKYGYTFGSGTRLTVV.

The chain recombines TRBV6-8 with TRBJ1-3, with D possibly TRBD1 on 5 matching bases. The CDR3 is 17 amino acids. Germline V gene sequence: CDR1 MNHGY, CDR2 SAAAGT. Trimming left V 4 bases short and J 0 bases short, with 16 bases between. The CDR3 here is CASSSTYRPRSGNTIYF. In nucleotides, the CDR3 is TGTGCCAGCAGTTCGACGTACAGGCCCCGCTCTGGAAACACCATATATTTT.

This clonotype appeared a few times. The rearrangement links TRBV4-1 to TRBJ1-1; possibly TRBD1 for D (5 bases). V was shortened by 1 base and J by 6 bases, with 15 bases between the two germline ends. In germline, CDR1 is MGHRA, CDR2 YSYEKL. This CDR3 has 15 residues. The CDR3 DNA reads TGCGCCAGCAGCCAAGTCGTGGGGCGCATGGCTGAAGCTTTCTTT. This gives the protein CASSQVVGRMAEAFF.

This sequence joins TRBV7-6 and TRBJ1-1, with a weak D call TRBD1 (6 bases). V was pared by 0 bases and J by 5 bases, with 16 bases between. The CDR3 consists of 16 residues. Germline CDR1 and CDR2: SGHVS and FNYEAQ. The CDR3 here is CASSLAEGTWDTEAFF. CDR3 nucleotide sequence: TGTGCCAGCAGCTTAGCGGAGGGGACATGGGATACTGAAGCTTTCTTT.

The chain carries TRBV19 and TRBJ2-3; either TRBD1 or TRBD2 may fit D (5 bases each). Looked up from germline, CDR1 is LNHDA and CDR2 is SQIVND (reference sequence). The CDR3 sequence is 14 residues long. V dropped 8 bases and J dropped 2 bases, with 14 bases sitting between them. The CDR3 DNA is TGTGCCAGTTCTCATCTCGGGACCACAGATACGCAGTATTTT. It encodes CASSHLGTTDTQYF.

The sample holds many counts of this clonotype. The V and J genes are TRBV7-9 and TRBJ1-5; D perhaps matches TRBD1 (5 bases). Germline V CDR1 and CDR2: SEHNR, FQNEAQ (reference sequence). Trimming took off 1 base at V and 1 base at J, with 23 bases between the two ends. This CDR3 has 20 residues. The CDR3 loop reads CASSLVAGTKGGLSNQPQHF. DNA for the CDR3: TGTGCCAGCAGCTTAGTGGCTGGGACGAAAGGTGGGTTGAGCAATCAGCCCCAGCATTTT.